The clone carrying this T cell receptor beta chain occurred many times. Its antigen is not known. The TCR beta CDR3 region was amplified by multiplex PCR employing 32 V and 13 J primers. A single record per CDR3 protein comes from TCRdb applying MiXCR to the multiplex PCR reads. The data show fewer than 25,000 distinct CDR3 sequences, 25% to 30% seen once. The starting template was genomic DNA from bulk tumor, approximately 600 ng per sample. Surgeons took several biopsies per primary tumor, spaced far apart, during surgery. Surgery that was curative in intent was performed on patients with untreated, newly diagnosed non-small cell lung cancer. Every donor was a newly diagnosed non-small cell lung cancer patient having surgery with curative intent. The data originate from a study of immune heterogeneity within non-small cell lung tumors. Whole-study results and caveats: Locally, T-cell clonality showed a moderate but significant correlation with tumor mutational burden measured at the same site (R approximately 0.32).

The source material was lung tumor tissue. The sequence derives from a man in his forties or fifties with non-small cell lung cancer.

CDR3 loop: CASSPRGTPLHF. CDR3 nucleotide sequence: TGTGCCAGCTCTCCAAGGGGCACACCCCTCCACTTT. V is TRBV18 and J is TRBJ1-6, with D perhaps matching TRBD1 (5 bases). The length of the CDR3 is 12 residues. V lost 6 bases, J lost 11 bases, and 11 bases lay in between. Germline V gene sequence: CDR1 KGHSH, CDR2 LQKENI.